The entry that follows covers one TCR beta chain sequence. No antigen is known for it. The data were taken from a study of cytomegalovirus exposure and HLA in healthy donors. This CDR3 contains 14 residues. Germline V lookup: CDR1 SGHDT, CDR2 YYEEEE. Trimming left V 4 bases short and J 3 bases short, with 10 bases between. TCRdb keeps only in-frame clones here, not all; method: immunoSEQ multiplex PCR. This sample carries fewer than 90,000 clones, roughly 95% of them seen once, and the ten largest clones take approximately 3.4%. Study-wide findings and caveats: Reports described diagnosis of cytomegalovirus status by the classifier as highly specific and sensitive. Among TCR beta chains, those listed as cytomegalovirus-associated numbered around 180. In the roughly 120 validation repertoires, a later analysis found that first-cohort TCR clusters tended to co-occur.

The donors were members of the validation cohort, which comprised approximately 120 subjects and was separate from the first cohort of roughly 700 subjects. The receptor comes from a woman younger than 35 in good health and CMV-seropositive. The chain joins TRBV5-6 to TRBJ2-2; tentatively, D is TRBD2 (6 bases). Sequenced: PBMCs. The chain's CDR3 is CASSPGLHTGELFF. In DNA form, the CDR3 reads TGTGCCAGCAGCCCCGGACTACACACCGGGGAGCTGTTTTTT.